This T cell receptor beta chain was obtained from a study of blood T cell repertoires in COVID-19. The CDR3 covers 13 residues. With 5 bases removed from V and 6 bases from J, the gap between germline ends came to 12 bases. The germline gives CDR1 MNHEY, CDR2 SMNVEV (reference sequence). Method: immunoSEQ multiplex PCR; TCRdb's copy keeps in-frame clones and lacks some. The data show approximately 290,000 clones, roughly 89% seen once. Sequenced material: peripheral blood. The source is a man in his thirties or forties with acute or convalescent COVID-19. V usage is TRBV27 and J usage is TRBJ2-3, with D perhaps matching TRBD1 (5 bases). The CDR3 DNA is TGTGCCAGCAGTATTCAGGGCCCGGATACGCAGTATTTT. Translating gives CASSIQGPDTQYF.